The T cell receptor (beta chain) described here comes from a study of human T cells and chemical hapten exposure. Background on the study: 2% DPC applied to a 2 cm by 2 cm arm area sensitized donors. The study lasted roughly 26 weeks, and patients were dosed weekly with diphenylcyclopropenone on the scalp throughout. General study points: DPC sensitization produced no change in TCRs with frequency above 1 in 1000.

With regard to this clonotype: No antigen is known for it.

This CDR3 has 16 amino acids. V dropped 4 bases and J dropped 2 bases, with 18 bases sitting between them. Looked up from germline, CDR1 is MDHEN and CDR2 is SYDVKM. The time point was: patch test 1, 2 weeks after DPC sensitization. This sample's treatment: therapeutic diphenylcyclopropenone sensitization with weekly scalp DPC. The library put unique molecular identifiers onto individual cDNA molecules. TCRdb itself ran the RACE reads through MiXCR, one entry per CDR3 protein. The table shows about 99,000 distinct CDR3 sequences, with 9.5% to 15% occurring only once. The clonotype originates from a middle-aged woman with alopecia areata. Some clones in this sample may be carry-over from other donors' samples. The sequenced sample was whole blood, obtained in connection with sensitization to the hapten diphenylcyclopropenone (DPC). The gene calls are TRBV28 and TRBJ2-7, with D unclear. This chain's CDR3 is CASSSPLAQVAYEQYF. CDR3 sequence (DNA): TGTGCCAGCAGTTCCCCCCTCGCCCAGGTTGCCTACGAGCAGTACTTC.